Below are 20 T cell receptor beta chains sequenced from a single sample in a study of cytomegalovirus exposure and HLA in healthy donors. A multiplex PCR was run with 60 Vbeta primers and 13 Jbeta primers. The repertoire was sequenced with immunoSEQ multiplex PCR; TCRdb's copy has only in-frame clones and lacks some. The sample comprises around 120,000 clones, 55% to 65% of which are singletons, and over 3.5% rests with the top ten. The sequencing input was PBMCs. All receptors come from a man aged 25-40 years in good health and CMV-seropositive.

The rearrangement links TRBV5-4 to TRBJ1-2; possibly TRBD1 for D (6 bases). The CDR3 runs to 15 residues. Germline-derived CDR1 and CDR2 are SGHNT and YYREEE (reference sequence). The V gene lost 4 bases and the J gene lost 0 bases, with 13 bases spanning the gap. CDR3 amino acids: CASSADRLANYGYTF. The CDR3 DNA sequence: TGTGCCAGCAGCGCTGACAGGCTTGCTAACTATGGCTACACCTTC.

The genes are TRBV10-3 and TRBJ1-1, with D unclear. Germline V gene sequence: CDR1 ENHRY, CDR2 SYGVKD. This CDR3 spans 15 amino acids. Trimming took off 2 bases at V and 3 bases at J, with 13 bases between the two ends. The CDR3: CAISEGRMRDTEAFF. In nucleotides, the CDR3 is TGTGCCATCAGTGAGGGGAGAATGAGGGACACTGAAGCTTTCTTT.

The chain joins TRBV7-2 to TRBJ2-5, with 9 positions matching TRBD2. V gave up 0 bases and J gave up 5 bases; unmatched junction bases: 10. The CDR3 length is 17 residues. Germline-derived CDR1 and CDR2 are SGHTA and FQGNSA. DNA for the CDR3: TGTGCCAGCAGCTTAGCGGCGGGCGGGGGGGCACGGGAGACCCAGTACTTC. Translated, it gives CASSLAAGGGARETQYF. Based on the CDR3 plus reference TRBV7-2 and TRBJ2-5, the full variable domain is GAGVSQSPSNKVTEKGKDVELRCDPISGHTALYWYRQSLGQGLEFLIYFQGNSAPDKSGLPSDRFSAERTGGSVSTLTIQRTQQEDSAVYLCASSLAAGGGARETQYFGPGTRLLVL.

The CDR3 nucleotides read TGTGCCAGCAGCTTGGAGGGTAGGGGTTCACCCCTCCACTTT. This encodes CASSLEGRGSPLHF. The V and J genes are TRBV5-4 and TRBJ1-6; D perhaps matches TRBD1 (5 bases). V lost 0 bases and J lost 9, with 10 bases in between. The CDR3 is 14 amino acids. Germline values: CDR1 SGHNT, CDR2 YYREEE (reference sequence).

This chain links TRBV5-1 with TRBJ2-3; D is possibly TRBD1 (6 bases). Germline V gene lookup returns CDR1 SGHRS and CDR2 YFSETQ. The CDR3 runs 15 residues. Deletions cut 4 bases from V and 2 bases from J, with 14 bases between. The CDR3 is CASSGRTVDTDTQYF. In nucleotides, the CDR3 is TGCGCCAGCAGCGGCCGGACAGTTGACACAGATACGCAGTATTTT.

The CDR3 DNA is TGCGCCAGCAGTGTTGAGAGACTAGCGGTTACGCAGTATTTT. Protein product: CASSVERLAVTQYF. This chain connects TRBV10-1 to TRBJ2-3; 9 nucleotides align to TRBD2. Germline V gene lookup returns CDR1 WNHNN and CDR2 SYGVQD (reference sequence). V lost 4 bases, J lost 8 bases, and 7 bases stayed unmatched. The CDR3 spans 14 residues.

This chain joins TRBV5-1 and TRBJ1-1, with a possible D match to TRBD1 (5 bases). The germline CDR1 and CDR2 sequences are SGHRS and YFSETQ. Trimming took 4 bases from V and 5 from J, leaving 12 bases between them. The CDR3 is 13 amino acids. Here the CDR3 DNA reads TGCGCCAGCAGCCAGCAGGGCGGAACTGAAGCTTTCTTT. This encodes CASSQQGGTEAFF.

The chain carries TRBV7-2 and TRBJ2-1, with unresolved D. Germline V gene data show CDR1 as SGHTA and CDR2 as FQGNSA. The CDR3 sequence is 15 residues long. V was clipped by 5 bases and J by 7 bases, with 18 bases between them. For the CDR3, the DNA is TGTGCCAGCAGCACCTCTCACAGCCATGGAAATGAGCAGTTCTTC. Its translation: CASSTSHSHGNEQFF.

V usage is TRBV5-6 and J usage is TRBJ1-6; TRBD1 matches 10 bases. This CDR3 contains 17 residues. Looked up from germline, CDR1 is SGHDT and CDR2 is YYEEEE. Trimming removed 4 bases from V and 6 bases from J; junction bases left unmatched: 10. The chain's CDR3 is CASSLWTGGFLNSPLHF. CDR3 in DNA: TGTGCCAGCAGCCTTTGGACAGGGGGTTTCCTTAATTCACCCCTCCACTTT.

The count of this clone is one. The V and J genes are TRBV10-3 and TRBJ1-2, with 8 bases that match TRBD1. Germline V lookup: CDR1 ENHRY, CDR2 SYGVKD. CDR3 length: 17 amino acids. The J segment lost 4 bases and the V segment lost 8 bases, leaving 18 bases of the junction unmatched. CDR3 amino acids: CAIPASQGASGGYGYTF. CDR3 nucleotide sequence: TGTGCCATCCCCGCATCGCAGGGGGCGTCGGGTGGCTATGGCTACACCTTC.

This chain uses TRBV7-3 with TRBJ2-5; TRBD2 matches at 8 bases. CDR3 length: 13 amino acids. J lost 12 bases, V lost 5 bases, and 11 bases had no gene match. CDR1 SGHTA and CDR2 FQGTGA come from the germline V gene. The CDR3 region is CASSPFRGGPEYF. The CDR3 nucleotides read TGTGCCAGCAGCCCCTTCCGGGGGGGCCCGGAGTACTTC.

V and J are TRBV5-6 and TRBJ1-6; D not resolved. The CDR3 extends over 14 amino acids. Germline CDR1 reads SGHDT; CDR2 reads YYEEEE. V dropped 5 bases and J dropped 9 bases, with 15 bases sitting between them. CDR3 region: CASRKTREGSPLHF. CDR3 DNA: TGTGCCAGCAGAAAGACAAGGGAGGGTTCACCCCTCCACTTT.

In its sample, this clone was seen once. The V call is TRBV7-3, the J call TRBJ2-7, with TRBD1 matching over 7 bases. J lost 4 bases, V lost 1 base, and 7 bases had no gene match. Germline assignment: CDR1 SGHTA and CDR2 FQGTGA. The CDR3 length is 15 residues. CDR3 region: CASSLRGNRGYEQYF. The CDR3 region has the DNA TGTGCCAGCAGCTTAAGGGGGAACAGGGGTTACGAGCAGTACTTC.

This chain connects TRBV6-6 to TRBJ2-7; TRBD1 matches 11 bases. Germline-derived CDR1 and CDR2 are MNHNY and SVGAGI (reference sequence). Trimming removed 0 bases from V and 4 bases from J; junction bases left unmatched: 2. The CDR3 spans 15 residues. For the CDR3, the DNA is TGTGCCAGCAGTTACTCGGGACAGGGGGGATACGAGCAGTACTTC. It codes for CASSYSGQGGYEQYF.

This clone was seen only once. The chain links TRBV7-6 to TRBJ1-1, with 10 bases fitting TRBD1. The CDR3 is 17 residues long. CDR1 is SGHVS, CDR2 FNYEAQ, per germline. V was pared by 2 bases and J by 2 bases, with 8 bases of the junction left unmatched. The CDR3 reads CASSLIPLTGGNTEAFF. Written as DNA, the CDR3 is TGTGCCAGCAGCTTAATTCCCCTGACAGGGGGCAACACTGAAGCTTTCTTT.

V and J are TRBV25-1 and TRBJ1-2; 7 bases are shared with TRBD1. The V segment lost 5 bases and the J segment 4 bases; nucleotides outside the gene matches: 1. The CDR3 consists of 12 residues. CDR1 MGHDK and CDR2 SYGVNS come from the germline V gene. The chain's CDR3 is CASSPGGYGYTF. In DNA, the CDR3 is TGTGCCAGCAGTCCAGGGGGCTATGGCTACACCTTC.

This clone was counted a few times. This sequence joins TRBV7-2 and TRBJ2-2; no definite D call. The V and J ends lost 0 bases and 4 bases respectively, with 9 bases between them. This CDR3 contains 15 residues. The germline gives CDR1 SGHTA, CDR2 FQGNSA. The CDR3 spells CASSLATSSTGELFF. The CDR3, as DNA: TGTGCCAGCAGCTTAGCTACCAGTTCCACCGGGGAGCTGTTTTTT.

The genes are TRBV29-1 and TRBJ2-3; a possible D gene is TRBD2 (5 bases). V was cut by 6 bases and J by 3 bases, with 16 bases left in between. This CDR3 spans 14 amino acids. Germline CDR1 SQVTM, CDR2 ANQGSEA. CDR3 residues: CSVSPGMKTDTQYF. DNA of the CDR3: TGCAGCGTGTCTCCGGGGATGAAGACAGATACGCAGTATTTT.

The rearrangement uses TRBV2 and TRBJ2-5; tentatively, D is TRBD2 (5 bases). Germline loops: CDR1 SNHLY, CDR2 FYNNEI. Trimming pared 8 bases from V and 2 bases from J, leaving 12 bases between. CDR3 length equals 13 residues. The CDR3: CASGLERQETQYF. In DNA, the CDR3 is TGTGCCAGCGGACTTGAACGGCAAGAGACCCAGTACTTC.

The V call is TRBV4-2, the J call TRBJ2-3, with 8 bases matching TRBD2. The CDR3 covers 15 residues. Germline values: CDR1 LGHNA, CDR2 YNFKEQ. Trimming removed 2 bases from V and 2 bases from J; junction bases left unmatched: 3. The CDR3 protein is CASSQYGGDTDTQYF. CDR3 bases: TGTGCCAGCAGCCAATACGGGGGGGACACAGATACGCAGTATTTT.